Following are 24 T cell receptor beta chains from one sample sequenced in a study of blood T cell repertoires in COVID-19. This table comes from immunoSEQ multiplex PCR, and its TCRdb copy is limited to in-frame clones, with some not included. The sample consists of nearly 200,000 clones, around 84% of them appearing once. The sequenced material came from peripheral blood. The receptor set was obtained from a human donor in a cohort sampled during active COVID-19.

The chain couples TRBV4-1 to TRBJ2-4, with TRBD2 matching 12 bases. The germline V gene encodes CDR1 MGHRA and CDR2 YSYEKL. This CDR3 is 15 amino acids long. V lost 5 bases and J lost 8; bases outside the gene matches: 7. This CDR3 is CASSSRLAGVDIQYF. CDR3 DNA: TGCGCCAGCAGCTCTCGACTAGCGGGAGTAGACATTCAGTACTTC.

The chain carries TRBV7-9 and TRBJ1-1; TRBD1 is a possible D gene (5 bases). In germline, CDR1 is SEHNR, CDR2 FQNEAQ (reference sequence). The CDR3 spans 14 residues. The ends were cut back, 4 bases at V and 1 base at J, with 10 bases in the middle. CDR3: CASSSLTANTEAFF. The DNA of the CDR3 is TGTGCCAGCAGCTCCCTGACAGCGAACACTGAAGCTTTCTTT.

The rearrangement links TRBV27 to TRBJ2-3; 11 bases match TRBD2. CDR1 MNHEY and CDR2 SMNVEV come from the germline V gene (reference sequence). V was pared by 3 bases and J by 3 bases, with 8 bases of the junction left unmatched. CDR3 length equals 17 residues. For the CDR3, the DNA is TGTGCCAGCAGTTTCCGTGGACTAGCGGGCGTGACAGATACGCAGTATTTT. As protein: CASSFRGLAGVTDTQYF.

CDR3 DNA sequence: TGTGCCAGCAGTGATACAGGGTTCCTCTATCGTGGCTACACCTTC. Amino acids: CASSDTGFLYRGYTF. The chain combines TRBV6-1 with TRBJ1-2, with a possible D match to TRBD1 (6 bases). V was shortened by 3 bases and J by 7 bases, with 18 bases between the two germline ends. Germline CDR1 MNHNS, CDR2 SASEGT. This CDR3 is 15 amino acids long.

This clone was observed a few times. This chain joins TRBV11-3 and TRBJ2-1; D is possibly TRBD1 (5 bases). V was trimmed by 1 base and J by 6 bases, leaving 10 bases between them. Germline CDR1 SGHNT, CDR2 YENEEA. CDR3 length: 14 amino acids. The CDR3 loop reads CASSLGGAVNEQFF. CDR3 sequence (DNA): TGTGCCAGCAGCTTAGGGGGCGCGGTCAATGAGCAGTTCTTC.

The CDR3 coding sequence is TGCAGCGTTGTAGCGGGGGCCTACACAGATACGCAGTATTTT. It encodes CSVVAGAYTDTQYF. The rearrangement links TRBV29-1 to TRBJ2-3, with 9 bases that match TRBD2. Germline loops: CDR1 SQVTM, CDR2 ANQGSEA. This CDR3 is built from 14 residues. V shed 4 bases, J shed 2 bases, and the junction held 4 bases outside the gene matches.

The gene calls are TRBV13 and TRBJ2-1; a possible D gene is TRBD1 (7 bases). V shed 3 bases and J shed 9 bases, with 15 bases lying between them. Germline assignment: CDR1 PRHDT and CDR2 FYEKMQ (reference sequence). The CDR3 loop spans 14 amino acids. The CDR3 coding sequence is TGTGCCAGCAGCTTTCTCCAGGGGGACTTTGAGCAGTTCTTC. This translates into CASSFLQGDFEQFF.

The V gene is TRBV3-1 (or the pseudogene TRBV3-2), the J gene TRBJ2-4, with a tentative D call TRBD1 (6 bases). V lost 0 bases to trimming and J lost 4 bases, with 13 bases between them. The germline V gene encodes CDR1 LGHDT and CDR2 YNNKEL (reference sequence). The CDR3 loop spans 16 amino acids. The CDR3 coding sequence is TGTGCCAGCAGCCAAGATCGGGCAGGGGTGAAAAACATTCAGTACTTC. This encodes CASSQDRAGVKNIQYF.

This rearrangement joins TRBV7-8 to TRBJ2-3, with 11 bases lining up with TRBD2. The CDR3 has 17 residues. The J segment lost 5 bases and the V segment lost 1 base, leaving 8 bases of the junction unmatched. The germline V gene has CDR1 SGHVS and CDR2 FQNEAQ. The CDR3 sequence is CASSLELAGAGEDTQYF. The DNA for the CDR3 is TGTGCCAGCAGCTTAGAACTAGCGGGGGCCGGAGAAGATACGCAGTATTTT.

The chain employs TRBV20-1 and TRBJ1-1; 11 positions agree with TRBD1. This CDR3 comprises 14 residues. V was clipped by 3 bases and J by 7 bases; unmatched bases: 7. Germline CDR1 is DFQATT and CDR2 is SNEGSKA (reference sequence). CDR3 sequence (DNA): TGCAGTGCTAGTCGCGGACAGGGGGCGATTGAAGCTTTCTTT. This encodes CSASRGQGAIEAFF.

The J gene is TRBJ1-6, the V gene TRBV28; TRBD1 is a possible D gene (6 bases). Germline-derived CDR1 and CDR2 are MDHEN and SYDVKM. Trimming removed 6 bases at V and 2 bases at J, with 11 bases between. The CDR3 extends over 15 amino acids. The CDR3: CASRMDSPYNSPLHF. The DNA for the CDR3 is TGTGCCAGCAGAATGGACAGCCCCTATAATTCACCCCTCCACTTT.

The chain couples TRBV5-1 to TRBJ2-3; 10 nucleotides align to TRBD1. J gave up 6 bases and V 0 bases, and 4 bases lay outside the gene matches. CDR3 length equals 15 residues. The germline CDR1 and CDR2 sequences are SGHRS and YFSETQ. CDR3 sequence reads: CASSLGQGAGDTQYF. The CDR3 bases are TGCGCCAGCAGCTTGGGACAGGGGGCAGGGGATACGCAGTATTTT.

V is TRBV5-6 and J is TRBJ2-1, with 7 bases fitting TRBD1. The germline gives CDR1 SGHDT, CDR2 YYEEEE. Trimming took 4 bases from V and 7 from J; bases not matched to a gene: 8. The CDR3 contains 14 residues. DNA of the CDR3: TGTGCCAGCAGCACGGGACAGTCGGGGAATGAGCAGTTCTTC. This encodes CASSTGQSGNEQFF.

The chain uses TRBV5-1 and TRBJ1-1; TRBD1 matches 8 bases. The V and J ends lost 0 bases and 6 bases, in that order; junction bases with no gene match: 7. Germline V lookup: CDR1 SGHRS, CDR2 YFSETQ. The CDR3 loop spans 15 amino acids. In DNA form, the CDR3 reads TGCGCCAGCAGCTTGGAGGGACAGGTCAGCGCTGAAGCTTTCTTT. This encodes CASSLEGQVSAEAFF.

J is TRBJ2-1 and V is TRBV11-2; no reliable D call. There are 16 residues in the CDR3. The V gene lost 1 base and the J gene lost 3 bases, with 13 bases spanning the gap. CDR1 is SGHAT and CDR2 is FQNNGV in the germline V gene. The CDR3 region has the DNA TGTGCCAGCAGCTTAGGTCGAGCGCGCTTCTACAATGAGCAGTTCTTC. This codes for CASSLGRARFYNEQFF.

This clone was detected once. The CDR3: CASSYPGENSPLHF. CDR3 nucleotides: TGTGCCAGCAGTTATCCCGGGGAAAATTCACCCCTCCACTTT. The V gene is TRBV6-6, the J gene TRBJ1-6; D ambiguous. The CDR3 covers 14 residues. The germline V gene has CDR1 MNHNY and CDR2 SVGAGI (reference sequence). V was cut by 3 bases and J by 7 bases, with 10 bases left in between.

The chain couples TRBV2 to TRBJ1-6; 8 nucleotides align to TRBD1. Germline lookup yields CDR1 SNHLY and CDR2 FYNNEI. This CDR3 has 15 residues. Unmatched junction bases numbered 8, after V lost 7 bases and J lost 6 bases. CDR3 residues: CASTGQGAVNSPLHF. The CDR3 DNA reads TGTGCCAGCACAGGGCAGGGGGCTGTTAATTCACCCCTCCACTTT.

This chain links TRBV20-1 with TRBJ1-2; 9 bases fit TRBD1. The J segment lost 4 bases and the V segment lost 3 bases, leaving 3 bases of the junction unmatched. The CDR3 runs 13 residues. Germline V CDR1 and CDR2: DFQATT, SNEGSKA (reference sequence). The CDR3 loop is CSASPGQGYGYTF. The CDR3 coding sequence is TGCAGTGCTAGTCCGGGACAGGGCTATGGCTACACCTTC.

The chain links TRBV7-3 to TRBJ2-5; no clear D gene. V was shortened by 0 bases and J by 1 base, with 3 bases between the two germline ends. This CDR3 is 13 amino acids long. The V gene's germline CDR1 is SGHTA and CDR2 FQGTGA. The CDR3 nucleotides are TGTGCCAGCAGCTTAACGGCCCAAGAGACCCAGTACTTC. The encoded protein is CASSLTAQETQYF.

The CDR3 DNA reads TGCAGCGTGACCCGGAACAGGGGGACTAATGAAAAACTGTTTTTT. Protein sequence: CSVTRNRGTNEKLFF. J is TRBJ1-4 and V is TRBV29-1, with 8 bases identical to TRBD1. V lost 6 bases and J lost 2; bases outside the gene matches: 8. This CDR3 spans 15 amino acids. The germline V gene encodes CDR1 SQVTM and CDR2 ANQGSEA. Full variable domain (outside the CDR3, taken from reference TRBV29-1 and TRBJ1-4): SAVISQKPSRDICQRGTSLTIQCQVDSQVTMMFWYRQQPGQSLTLIATANQGSEATYESGFVIDKFPISRPNLTFSTLTVSNMSPEDSSIYLCSVTRNRGTNEKLFFGSGTQLSVL.

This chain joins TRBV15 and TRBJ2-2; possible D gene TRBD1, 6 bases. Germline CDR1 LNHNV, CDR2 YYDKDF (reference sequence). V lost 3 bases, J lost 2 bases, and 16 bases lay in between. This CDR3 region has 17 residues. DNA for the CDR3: TGTGCCACCAGCAGGGAAAAACAGGGACCCAACACCGGGGAGCTGTTTTTT. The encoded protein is CATSREKQGPNTGELFF.

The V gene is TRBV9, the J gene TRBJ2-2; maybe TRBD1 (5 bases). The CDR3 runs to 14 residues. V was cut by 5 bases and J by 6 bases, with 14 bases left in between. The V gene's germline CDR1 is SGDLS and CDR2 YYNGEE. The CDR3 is CASSAGISPGELFF. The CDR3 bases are TGTGCCAGCAGTGCAGGGATTTCCCCCGGGGAGCTGTTTTTT.

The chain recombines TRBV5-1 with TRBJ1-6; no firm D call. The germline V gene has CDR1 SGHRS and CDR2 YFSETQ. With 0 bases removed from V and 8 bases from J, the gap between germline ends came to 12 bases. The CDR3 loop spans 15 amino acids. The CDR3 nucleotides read TGCGCCAGCAGCTTGGAGGCGGGTAAGGATTCACCCCTCCACTTT. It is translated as CASSLEAGKDSPLHF.

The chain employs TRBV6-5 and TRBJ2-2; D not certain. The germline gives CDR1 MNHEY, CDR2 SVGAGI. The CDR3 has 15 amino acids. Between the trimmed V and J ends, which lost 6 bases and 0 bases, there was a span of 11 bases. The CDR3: CASRQYSPNTGELFF. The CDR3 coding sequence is TGTGCCAGCAGACAGTACTCCCCGAACACCGGGGAGCTGTTTTTT.